This T cell receptor beta chain emerged from a study of spatial heterogeneity in lung cancer. The time point was: sample taken at primary tumor resection. Only a few counts were recorded for this clonotype. TCRdb recomputed calls from the 5' RACE reads with MiXCR, one row per CDR3 protein. The sample records tens of thousands of distinct CDR3 sequences, roughly 8% being singletons. V shed 5 bases, J shed 6 bases, and the junction held 9 bases outside the gene matches. The CDR3 is made up of 14 amino acids. CDR1 and CDR2 (germline): GTSNPN, SVGIG (reference sequence). The TCR comes from a male donor with early-stage non-small cell lung cancer. This material consisted of PBMCs, taken at surgery. The J gene is TRBJ2-7, the V gene TRBV30; the match to TRBD2 covers 11 bases. As DNA, the CDR3 is TGTGCCTGGGGTCTCTGGACTAGCGGGTCCGAGCAGTACTTC. This gives the protein CAWGLWTSGSEQYF.